This TCR beta chain was obtained from a study of blood T cell repertoires in COVID-19. On the study more broadly: Donors in the United States, Italy and Spain gave samples during acute or convalescent COVID-19. Sources were T cells, B-cell-depleted T cells, or PBMCs; the material itself was cDNA or gDNA.

Under the authors' procedure: Estimation of nucleated cell counts relied on the amplification of reference gene primers. Libraries were prepared by immunoSEQ multiplex PCR; TCRdb keeps only in-frame clonotypes and omits some of them. That table supplies the V and J calls and clone size; D and trimming were determined from the DNA. The sample gives about 100,000 clones, roughly 92% of which show up once; over 2% is in the top ten. Germline CDR1 LGHDT, CDR2 YNNKEL (reference sequence). The length of the CDR3 is 12 residues. V was pared by 4 bases and J by 12 bases, with 14 bases between. The sample consisted of peripheral blood. This clonotype was obtained from a man between 50 and 59 years old with active COVID-19. V usage is TRBV3-1 (or the pseudogene TRBV3-2) and J usage is TRBJ2-3; no reliable D call. Here the CDR3 reads CASSPEYPTQYF. For the CDR3, the DNA is TGTGCCAGCAGCCCAGAGTACCCAACACAGTATTTT.